This is a list of T cell receptor beta chains from one sample in a study of blood T cells in healthy people across ages. A single record per CDR3 protein comes from TCRdb applying MiXCR to the 5' RACE reads. This table holds over a million distinct CDR3 sequences, around 59% found once. Sequenced material: blood. These TCRs come from a man younger than 30 in good health. The CDR3 runs from the conserved cysteine through the conserved F or W. Fields, in order: D gene, clone size, CDR3 length, V gene, J gene, CDR3 DNA, CDR3 protein. A D gene is named only where the DNA matches it firmly. Clone size is stated in some rows and not others, as once, few, many or a class when expanded.

TRBD2,-,20,TRBV4-1,TRBJ2-5,TGCGCCAGCAGCCAAGGGACTAGCGGGGGGTGGGCGGCAGTCGGAGAGACCCAGTACTTC,CASSQGTSGGWAAVGETQYF
-,-,11,TRBV3-1,TRBJ2-5,TGTGCCAGCAGCCTTCCCCAGACCCAGTACTTC,CASSLPQTQYF
-,-,15,TRBV6-1,TRBJ1-5,TGTGCCAGCAGGCCCGAGGGGTTCGGCAATCAGCCCCAGCATTTT,CASRPEGFGNQPQHF
TRBD1,few,16,TRBV4-1,TRBJ2-7,TGCGCCAGCAGCCAGATGAGGGGGGACAGGGCCTACGAGCAGTACTTC,CASSQMRGDRAYEQYF
-,-,16,TRBV3-1,TRBJ2-7,TGTGCCAGCAGCCACCTAGAAGGACTGAGCTCCTACGAGCAGTACTTC,CASSHLEGLSSYEQYF
TRBD2,-,16,TRBV3-1,TRBJ2-1,TGTGCCAGCAGCCAAAGGCGGGGGGAGGGCCGGTATGAGCAGTTCTTC,CASSQRRGEGRYEQFF
-,few,12,TRBV15,TRBJ2-1,TGTGCCACCAGCAGAGATGTCGGGGGGCAGTTCTTC,CATSRDVGGQFF
-,-,13,TRBV5-1,TRBJ2-1,TGCGCCAGCAGCCTGGACAATCACAATGAGCAGTTCTTC,CASSLDNHNEQFF
-,-,17,TRBV5-1,TRBJ2-2,TGCGCCAGCAGCTTGTCAGGGGCCTTAGACTACACCGGGGAGCTGTTTTTT,CASSLSGALDYTGELFF
-,-,13,TRBV21-1,TRBJ2-1,TGTGCCAGCAGCAAAGACGGGGACAATGAGCAGTTCTTC,CASSKDGDNEQFF
TRBD1,-,15,TRBV4-1,TRBJ1-1,TGCGCCAGCAGCCAAACGACAGGGGGCGTTGAGGGAGCTTTCTTT,CASSQTTGGVEGAFF
-,-,15,TRBV25-1,TRBJ1-1,TGTGCCAGCAGTGAATTTGAGGCTATGAACACTGAAGCTTTCTTT,CASSEFEAMNTEAFF
TRBD1,-,15,TRBV7-6,TRBJ1-2,TGTGCCAGCAGCACCCGGGGACAGGGGAAAAATGGCTACACCTTC,CASSTRGQGKNGYTF
-,few,14,TRBV10-3,TRBJ2-2,TGTGCCATCAGTGAGGCGACGGGGACCGGGGAGCTGTTTTTT,CAISEATGTGELFF
-,-,14,TRBV11-2,TRBJ1-3,TGTGCCAGCAGCCCCTCGGGAGGAGGAAACACCATATATTTT,CASSPSGGGNTIYF
TRBD1,-,16,TRBV30,TRBJ2-1,TGTGCCTGGAGTCTACTGGGGACAGGGGCGGGCAATGAGCAGTTCTTC,CAWSLLGTGAGNEQFF
-,-,14,TRBV27,TRBJ2-7,TGTGCCAGCAGTCCCTGGGGAGCGACCTACGAGCAGTACTTC,CASSPWGATYEQYF
-,-,15,TRBV20-1,TRBJ1-5,TGCAGTGCTAGAGAATCAGGGGAGAGCAATCAGCCCCAGCATTTT,CSARESGESNQPQHF
-,few,13,TRBV12-3/TRBV12-4,TRBJ2-3,TGTGCCAGCAGCCGACGGGGCCCAGATACGCAGTATTTT,CASSRRGPDTQYF
TRBD1,once,15,TRBV4-3,TRBJ1-2,TGCGCCAGCAGCCAAGGGCCCTCAGGGGGCATAAGCTACACCTTC,CASSQGPSGGISYTF
-,once,15,TRBV7-9,TRBJ1-2,TGTGCCAGCAGCTTAAGTCGGGACCGCAACTATGGCTACACCTTC,CASSLSRDRNYGYTF
-,-,15,TRBV13,TRBJ1-2,TGTGCCAGCAGCTTATGGGGGAATGCGCACTATGGCTACACCTTC,CASSLWGNAHYGYTF
-,few,15,TRBV6-1,TRBJ2-1,TGTGCCAGCAGCCACACCGGGACCGGATACAATGAGCAGTTCTTC,CASSHTGTGYNEQFF
TRBD1,-,14,TRBV7-2,TRBJ1-5,TGTGCCAGCAGTCTCGGACAGGCACGGCAGCCCCAGCATTTT,CASSLGQARQPQHF
-,few,13,TRBV3-1,TRBJ2-7,TGTGCCAGCAGCGAAGATCACACCTACGAGCAGTACTTC,CASSEDHTYEQYF
TRBD1,few,15,TRBV11-2,TRBJ1-4,TGTGCCAGCAGCTTAACGGGACAGCCTAATGAAAAACTGTTTTTT,CASSLTGQPNEKLFF
-,-,17,TRBV15,TRBJ2-2,TGTGCCACCAGCAGAGATCTCTTAGCTCCTAACACCGGGGAGCTGTTTTTT,CATSRDLLAPNTGELFF
TRBD2,-,16,TRBV3-1,TRBJ2-3,TGTGCCAGCAGCCGCCGTCCAGCGGGGGCACGGGATACGCAGTATTTT,CASSRRPAGARDTQYF
TRBD1,-,15,TRBV20-1,TRBJ1-6,TGCAGTGCTAGAGGGCAGGGGGATTATAATTCACCCCTCCACTTT,CSARGQGDYNSPLHF
-,once,13,TRBV4-2,TRBJ1-2,TGTGCCAGCACCCCGCGGGGTGAGGATGGCTACACCTTC,CASTPRGEDGYTF
-,-,14,TRBV7-9,TRBJ2-7,TGTGCCAGCAGCTTCGCCGGGATCTACAATGAGCAGTACTTC,CASSFAGIYNEQYF
TRBD1,-,13,TRBV7-6,TRBJ2-4,TGTGCCAGCAGCACAGGGGCTGGAAACATTCAGTACTTC,CASSTGAGNIQYF
TRBD2,-,14,TRBV30,TRBJ2-7,TGTGCCTGGACCGCTAAGGGACTATACTACGAGCAGTACTTC,CAWTAKGLYYEQYF
-,few,14,TRBV12-3/TRBV12-4,TRBJ1-2,TGTGCCAGCAGTCGAGATAGGACGGACTATGGCTACACCTTC,CASSRDRTDYGYTF
-,few,14,TRBV7-9,TRBJ2-1,TGTGCCAGCAGCTTAACTAGTGAGCCCAATGAGCAGTTCTTC,CASSLTSEPNEQFF
-,-,16,TRBV18,TRBJ1-6,TGTGCCAGCTCGACGGAGGGAAGCTCCTATAATTCACCCCTCCACTTT,CASSTEGSSYNSPLHF
-,-,13,TRBV6-5,TRBJ1-1,TGTGCCAGCAGTTACTCCATTAACACTGAAGCTTTCTTT,CASSYSINTEAFF
-,-,14,TRBV4-1,TRBJ2-1,TGCGCCAGCAGCCTCAGGGTTATCGGCTCTGAGCAGTTCTTC,CASSLRVIGSEQFF
-,-,14,TRBV2,TRBJ1-1,TGTGCCAAGGACGATTCGGGGGGCGGCACTGAAGCTTTCTTT,CAKDDSGGGTEAFF
-,-,20,TRBV4-1,TRBJ1-5,TGCGCCAGCAGCCAAAAGCCCGCCTTGGATAGGGGGGGGAACAATCAGCCCCAGCATTTT,CASSQKPALDRGGNNQPQHF
-,-,13,TRBV12-3/TRBV12-4,TRBJ2-2,TGTGCCACCAAGGGGTCTTCCACCGGGGAGCTGTTTTTT,CATKGSSTGELFF
-,few,14,TRBV3-1,TRBJ2-3,TGTGCCAGCAGCCAGGGACACGGAACAGATACGCAGTATTTT,CASSQGHGTDTQYF
-,-,17,TRBV4-2,TRBJ2-7,TGTGCCAGCAGCCTCTGGGAGGACAGTAAATTCTCCTACGAGCAGTACTTC,CASSLWEDSKFSYEQYF
TRBD2,-,15,TRBV20-1,TRBJ2-1,TGCAGTGCCCGGCCAGCGGGGGGCTCCTACAATGAGCAGTTCTTC,CSARPAGGSYNEQFF
-,-,16,TRBV20-1,TRBJ2-5,TGCAGTGCTAACAAGGGAGTTGGGGGGACCTGGGAGACCCAGTACTTC,CSANKGVGGTWETQYF
-,-,12,TRBV4-2,TRBJ2-7,TGTGCCAGCAGCCAAGATCGGACCGAGCAGTACTTC,CASSQDRTEQYF
-,once,13,TRBV20-1,TRBJ2-3,TGCAGTGCCACGGGACCCAACACAGATACGCAGTATTTT,CSATGPNTDTQYF
-,-,14,TRBV20-1,TRBJ1-1,TGCAGTGCTGAGTCAAACAGAGGGATTTCTGAAGCTTTCTTT,CSAESNRGISEAFF
-,-,16,TRBV18,TRBJ1-6,TGTGCCAGCTCACCACCGAATTCCGGACTTGTCTCACCCCTCCACTTT,CASSPPNSGLVSPLHF
TRBD1,few,15,TRBV5-6,TRBJ2-7,TGTGCCAGCACACTTCCCGGGACAGGACTCTACGAGCAGTACTTC,CASTLPGTGLYEQYF
-,-,15,TRBV15,TRBJ2-3,TGTGCCACCAGCAGGGGGGGAGATGGAACAGATACGCAGTATTTT,CATSRGGDGTDTQYF
TRBD1,-,15,TRBV5-8,TRBJ2-5,TGTGCTAGCAGCGGGACAGGGTCCTACCAAGAGACCCAGTACTTC,CASSGTGSYQETQYF
TRBD2,-,16,TRBV10-2,TRBJ2-1,TGCGCCAGCAGCCTGCCCCGGGGGGGGGTAGTGGATGAGCAGTTCTTC,CASSLPRGGVVDEQFF
TRBD1,-,16,TRBV20-1,TRBJ2-7,TGCAGTGCTAGAGTTATGGACAGGGAAGGGATCTACGAGCAGTACTTC,CSARVMDREGIYEQYF
-,-,13,TRBV14,TRBJ2-5,TGTGCCAGCAGCCACTTGGTCCAAGAGACCCAGTACTTC,CASSHLVQETQYF